The TCR beta chain described here comes from a study of graft-versus-host responses after intestinal transplantation. The overall study: Transplants were multivisceral, liver-intestinal, or isolated intestinal. All recipients were given anti-thymocyte globulin induction, and tacrolimus and steroids were then administered for three to four years.

A few counts support this clone. Its antigen is unidentified. Per germline, CDR1 MGHRA and CDR2 YSYEKL. V lost 1 base to trimming and J lost 6 bases, with 10 bases between them. CDR3 length: 15 amino acids. The repertoire was sequenced with immunoSEQ multiplex PCR; TCRdb's copy has only in-frame clones and lacks some. This sample has some 120,000 clones; around 94% occur once, and the top ten carry over 0.15%. The origin of this receptor is a human donor who received an intestinal transplant. The sequenced sample was unstimulated CD4+ T cells sorted from spleen or lymph node cells, obtained before intestinal transplant. The chain recombines TRBV4-1 with TRBJ1-6; D gene unclear. The CDR3 sequence: CASSQGLGSNSPLHF. In nucleotides, the CDR3 is TGCGCCAGCAGCCAAGGCCTGGGGAGTAATTCACCCCTCCACTTT.